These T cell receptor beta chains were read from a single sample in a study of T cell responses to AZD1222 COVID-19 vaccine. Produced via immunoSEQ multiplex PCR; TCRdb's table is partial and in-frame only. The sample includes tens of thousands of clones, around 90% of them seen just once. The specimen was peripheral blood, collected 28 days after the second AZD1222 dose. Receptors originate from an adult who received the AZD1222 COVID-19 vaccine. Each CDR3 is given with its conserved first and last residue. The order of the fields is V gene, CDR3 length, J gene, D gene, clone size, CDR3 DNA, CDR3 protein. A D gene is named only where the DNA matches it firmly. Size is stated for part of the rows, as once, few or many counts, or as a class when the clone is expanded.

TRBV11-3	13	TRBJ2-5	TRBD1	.	TGTGCCAGCAGCTTATCGGGACAGATTCCCCAGTACTTC	CASSLSGQIPQYF
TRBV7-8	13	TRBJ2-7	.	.	TGTGCCAGCAGCTTAGTGGCTAACTACGAGCAGTACTTC	CASSLVANYEQYF
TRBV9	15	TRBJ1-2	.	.	TGTGCCAGCAGCGTTTCGCTGATGACTAACTATGGCTACACCTTC	CASSVSLMTNYGYTF
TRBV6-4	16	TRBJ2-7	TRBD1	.	TGTGCCAGCAGTGCCACAACAGGGGGCAAAGGGAGCGAGCAGTACTTC	CASSATTGGKGSEQYF
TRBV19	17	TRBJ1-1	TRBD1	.	TGTGCCAGTAGTATAGAGGGGCAGGGGGCATGGAACACTGAAGCTTTCTTT	CASSIEGQGAWNTEAFF
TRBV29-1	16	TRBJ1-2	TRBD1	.	TGCAGCGTTGAAAAAATGGGGACAGGGGGCCGTTCTGGCTACACCTTC	CSVEKMGTGGRSGYTF
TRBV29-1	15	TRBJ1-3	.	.	TGCAGCGTTAGATCAGACGGGACCGGAAGAAACACCATATATTTT	CSVRSDGTGRNTIYF
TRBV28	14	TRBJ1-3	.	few	TGTGCCAGCAGTTTCAACGGCCTGGGGGGCACCATATATTTT	CASSFNGLGGTIYF
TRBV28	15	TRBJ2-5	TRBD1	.	TGTGCCAGCAGTTTCGCAGGGGGTCAGCGAGAGACCCAGTACTTC	CASSFAGGQRETQYF
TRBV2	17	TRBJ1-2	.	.	TGTGCCAGCAGTGTGGAGGACTCGGGGGCATGGAACTATGGCTACACCTTC	CASSVEDSGAWNYGYTF
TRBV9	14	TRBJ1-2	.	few	TGTGCCAGCAGCTCAACGTTTCAGGGCTATGGCTACACCTTC	CASSSTFQGYGYTF
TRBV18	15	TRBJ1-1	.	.	TGTGCCAGCTCACCACCGTGGAGCAGGAACACTGAAGCTTTCTTT	CASSPPWSRNTEAFF
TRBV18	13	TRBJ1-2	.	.	TGTGCCAGCTCGCCCGACGGCTTCTATGGCTACACCTTC	CASSPDGFYGYTF
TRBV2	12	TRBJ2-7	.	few	TGTGCCAGCAGGGATGACTCCTACGAGCAGTACTTC	CASRDDSYEQYF
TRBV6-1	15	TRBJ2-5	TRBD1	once	TGTGCCAGCAGTGAATCCGGGACAGGGGGGGAGACCCAGTACTTC	CASSESGTGGETQYF
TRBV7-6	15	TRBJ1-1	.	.	TGTGCCAGCAGCTTAGACGGGGGAGGCAACACTGAAGCTTTCTTT	CASSLDGGGNTEAFF
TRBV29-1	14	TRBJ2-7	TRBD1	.	TGCAGCGCAGAGTCCGGGACAGCCTCCTACGAGCAGTACTTC	CSAESGTASYEQYF
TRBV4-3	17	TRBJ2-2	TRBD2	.	TGCGCCAGCAGCCAAGAGGGGGTAGCGGGGGGCACCGGGGAGCTGTTTTTT	CASSQEGVAGGTGELFF
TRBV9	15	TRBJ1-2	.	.	TGTGCCAGCTCCAGTGCGCTGGGTGCGAGCTATGGCTACACCTTC	CASSSALGASYGYTF
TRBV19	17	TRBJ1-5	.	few	TGTGCCAGTAGTCGACGTAGGCGTGGGGGTCGCAATCAGCCCCAGCATTTT	CASSRRRRGGRNQPQHF
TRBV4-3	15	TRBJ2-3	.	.	TGCGCCAGCAGCCAAGGGATAGGAGGGTCAGATACGCAGTATTTT	CASSQGIGGSDTQYF
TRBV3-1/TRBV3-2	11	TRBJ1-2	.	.	TGTGCCAGCACAGGCAACTATGGCTACACCTTC	CASTGNYGYTF
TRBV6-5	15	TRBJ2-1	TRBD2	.	TGTGCCAGCAGTTCAGCGGGGGGGCTCTACAATGAGCAGTTCTTC	CASSSAGGLYNEQFF
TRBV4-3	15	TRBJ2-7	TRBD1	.	TGCGCCAGCAGCCAAGGGACAGGGCCCTTCTACGAGCAGTACTTC	CASSQGTGPFYEQYF
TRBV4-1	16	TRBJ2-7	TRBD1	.	TGCGCCAGCAGCCACCCCGGGACAGGGGGCTTCTACGAGCAGTACTTC	CASSHPGTGGFYEQYF
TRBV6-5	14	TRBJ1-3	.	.	TGTGCCAGCAGCCTTCAACCGGTTGGAAACACCATATATTTT	CASSLQPVGNTIYF
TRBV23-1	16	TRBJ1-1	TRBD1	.	TGCGCCAGGATACACAGGGGGCTTGGGGTGAACACTGAAGCTTTCTTT	CARIHRGLGVNTEAFF
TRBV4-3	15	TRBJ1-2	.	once	TGCGCCAGCAGCCAAGATTTTAACCCTAACTATGGCTACACCTTC	CASSQDFNPNYGYTF
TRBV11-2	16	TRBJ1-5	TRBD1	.	TGTGCCAGCAGCGCAGGGGGGGGAGCTAGCAATCAGCCCCAGCATTTT	CASSAGGGASNQPQHF
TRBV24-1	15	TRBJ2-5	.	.	TGTGCCACCAGTGATTCCGCGGGGACCCAAGAGACCCAGTACTTC	CATSDSAGTQETQYF
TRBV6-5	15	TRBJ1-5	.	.	TGTGCCAGCAGTTACTCTGGCAGGAGGGATCAGCCCCAGCATTTT	CASSYSGRRDQPQHF
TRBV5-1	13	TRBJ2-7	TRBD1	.	TGCGCCAGCAGCTTAAGACAGGGTAACGAGCAGTACTTC	CASSLRQGNEQYF
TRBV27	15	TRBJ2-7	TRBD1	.	TGTGCCAGCAGTTCAAACAGGGGGCCTGGGTACGAGCAGTACTTC	CASSSNRGPGYEQYF
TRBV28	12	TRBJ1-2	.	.	TGTGCCAGCAGACCAGGGTCGGGCGGCTACACCTTC	CASRPGSGGYTF
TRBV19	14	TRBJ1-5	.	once	TGTGCCAGTAGGAAGGTAATGGGCAATCAGCCCCAGCATTTT	CASRKVMGNQPQHF